Listed below are T cell receptor beta chains from one sample, sequenced in a study of cytomegalovirus exposure and HLA in healthy donors. TCRdb keeps only in-frame clones here, not all; method: immunoSEQ multiplex PCR. This repertoire shows about 140,000 clones, about three quarters found once; its top ten account for under 2%. The sequenced material came from PBMCs. These receptors came from a woman aged 25 to 39 in good health and CMV-seronegative. The conserved cysteine and the conserved F or W are not part of the CDR3 here. Fields, in order: V gene, CDR3 protein.

TRBV28	ASSTGRIVDEQY
TRBV5-6	ASSSMGGIDQETQY
TRBV5-8	ASSWGLADPNEQF
TRBV11-2	ASRPTGSEGKLF
TRBV11-2	ASSPPRRGSPLH
TRBV28	ASSFQGQGLYNEQF
TRBV6-1	ASREPGTGSDEQF
TRBV6-1	ASGITSGADTQY
TRBV9	ASSVGGWGYT
TRBV6-5	ASTPRIDTEAF
TRBV6-5	ASSLAGGSTDTQY
TRBV6-5	ASTTWSTGELF
TRBV4-1	ASSRGLANTGELF
TRBV6-5	ASSYLRAQY
TRBV11-2	ASSLDTMNTEAF
TRBV19	ASTGGTRSDYSNQPQH
TRBV7-2	ASSQAVAGQGYT
TRBV7-2	ASSGWARGPVNLGYT
TRBV5-8	ASSLEQSNQPQH
TRBV29-1	SAYRGTDTQY
TRBV2	ASSKQGASYNEQF
TRBV11-1	ASSITGTGVLGGYT
TRBV30	AWSGTVGGLGYT
TRBV19	ASSVSGGIEKLF
TRBV27	ASSSSSGSKDEQY